This entry describes one TCR beta chain. The repertoire was sequenced with immunoSEQ multiplex PCR; TCRdb's copy has only in-frame clones and lacks some. The sample lists fewer than 120,000 clones, roughly 90% occurring once. The entry originates in a study of cytomegalovirus exposure and HLA in healthy donors. Germline CDR1 reads SGHDT; CDR2 reads YYEEEE. This CDR3 spans 13 amino acids. Trimming removed 2 bases from V and 5 bases from J, with 10 bases in between. The specimen sequenced was PBMCs. The chain is built from TRBV5-6 and TRBJ1-1; no definite D call. The sequence came from a woman in her thirties in good health and CMV-seropositive. As DNA, the CDR3 is TGTGCCAGCAGCTTCAACAGCGGTACTGAAGCTTTCTTT. Translation: CASSFNSGTEAFF.